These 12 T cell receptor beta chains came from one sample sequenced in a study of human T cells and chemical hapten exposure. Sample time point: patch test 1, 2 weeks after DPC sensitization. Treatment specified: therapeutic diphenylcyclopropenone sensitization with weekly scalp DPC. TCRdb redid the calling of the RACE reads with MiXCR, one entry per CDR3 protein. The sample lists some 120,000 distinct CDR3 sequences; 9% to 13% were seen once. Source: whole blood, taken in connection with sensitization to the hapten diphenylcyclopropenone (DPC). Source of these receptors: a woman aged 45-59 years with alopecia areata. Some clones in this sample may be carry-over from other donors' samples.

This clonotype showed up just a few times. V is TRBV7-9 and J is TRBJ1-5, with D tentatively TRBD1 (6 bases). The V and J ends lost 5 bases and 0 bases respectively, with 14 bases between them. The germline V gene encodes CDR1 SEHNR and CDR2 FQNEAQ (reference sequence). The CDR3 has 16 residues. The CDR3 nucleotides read TGTGCCAGCAGCCCTCCAGGGGCCGCTAGCAATCAGCCCCAGCATTTT. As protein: CASSPPGAASNQPQHF.

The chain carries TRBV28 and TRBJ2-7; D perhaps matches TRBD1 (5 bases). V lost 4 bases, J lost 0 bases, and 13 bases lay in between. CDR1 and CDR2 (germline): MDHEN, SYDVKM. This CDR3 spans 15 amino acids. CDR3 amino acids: CASSSPLDNSYEQYF. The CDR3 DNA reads TGTGCCAGCAGTTCCCCCTTGGACAACTCCTACGAGCAGTACTTC.

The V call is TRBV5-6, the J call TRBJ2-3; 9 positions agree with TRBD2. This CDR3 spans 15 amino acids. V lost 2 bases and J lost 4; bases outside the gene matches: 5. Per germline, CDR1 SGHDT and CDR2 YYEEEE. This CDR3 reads CASSFLGGGADTQYF. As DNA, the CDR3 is TGTGCCAGCAGCTTTCTCGGCGGGGGGGCAGATACGCAGTATTTT.

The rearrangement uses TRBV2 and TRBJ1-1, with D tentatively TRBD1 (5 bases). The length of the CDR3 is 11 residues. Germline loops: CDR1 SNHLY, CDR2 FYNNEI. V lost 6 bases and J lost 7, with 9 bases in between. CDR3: CASSGHLEAFF. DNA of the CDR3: TGTGCCAGCAGCGGACATCTTGAAGCTTTCTTT. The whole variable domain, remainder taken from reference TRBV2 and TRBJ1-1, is EPEVTQTPSHQVTQMGQEVILRCVPISNHLYFYWYRQILGQKVEFLVSFYNNEISEKSEIFDDQFSVERPDGSNFTLKIRSTKLEDSAMYFCASSGHLEAFFGQGTRLTVV.

CDR3 sequence: CASSQGRWGEAEAFF. CDR3 in DNA: TGTGCCAGCAGCCAAGGGCGTTGGGGGGAGGCTGAAGCTTTCTTT. This chain links TRBV14 with TRBJ1-1, with D maybe TRBD1 (5 bases). V was cut by 1 base and J by 6 bases, with 15 bases left in between. CDR1 and CDR2 from the germline V gene are SGHDN and FVKESK. The length of the CDR3 is 15 residues. Variable domain in full (rest from reference TRBV14 and TRBJ1-1): EAGVTQFPSHSVIEKGQTVTLRCDPISGHDNLYWYRRVMGKEIKFLLHFVKESKQDESGMPNNRFLAERTGGTYSTLKVQPAELEDSGVYFCASSQGRWGEAEAFFGQGTRLTVV.

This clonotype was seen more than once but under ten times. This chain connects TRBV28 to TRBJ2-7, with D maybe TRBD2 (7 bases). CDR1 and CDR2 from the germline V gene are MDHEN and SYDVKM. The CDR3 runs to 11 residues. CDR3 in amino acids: CATAGANEQYF. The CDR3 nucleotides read TGTGCTACGGCGGGGGCCAACGAGCAGTACTTC.

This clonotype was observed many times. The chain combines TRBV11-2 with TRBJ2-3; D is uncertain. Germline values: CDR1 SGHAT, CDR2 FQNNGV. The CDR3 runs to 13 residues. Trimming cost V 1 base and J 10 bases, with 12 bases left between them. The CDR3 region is CASSLGQHRAQYF. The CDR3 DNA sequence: TGTGCCAGCAGCTTAGGTCAACACCGAGCGCAGTATTTT.

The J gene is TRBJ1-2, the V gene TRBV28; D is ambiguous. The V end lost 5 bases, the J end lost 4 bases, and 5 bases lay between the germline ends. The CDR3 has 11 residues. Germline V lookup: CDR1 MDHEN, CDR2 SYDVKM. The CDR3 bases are TGTGCCAGCAGTGGATTCTATGGCTACACCTTC. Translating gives CASSGFYGYTF.

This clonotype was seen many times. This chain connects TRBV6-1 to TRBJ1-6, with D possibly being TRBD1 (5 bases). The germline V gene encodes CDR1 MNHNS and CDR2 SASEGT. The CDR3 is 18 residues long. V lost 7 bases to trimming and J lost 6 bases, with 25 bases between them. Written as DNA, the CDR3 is TGTGCCAGCATTGCCCTGCTTGGGACCGACGTTGTTAATTCACCCCTCCACTTT. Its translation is CASIALLGTDVVNSPLHF.

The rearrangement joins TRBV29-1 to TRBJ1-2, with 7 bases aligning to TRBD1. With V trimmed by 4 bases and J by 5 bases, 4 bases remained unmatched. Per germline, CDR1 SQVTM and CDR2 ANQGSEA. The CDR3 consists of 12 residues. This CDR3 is CSVGYRGYGYTF. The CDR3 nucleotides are TGCAGCGTTGGGTACAGGGGATATGGCTACACCTTC.

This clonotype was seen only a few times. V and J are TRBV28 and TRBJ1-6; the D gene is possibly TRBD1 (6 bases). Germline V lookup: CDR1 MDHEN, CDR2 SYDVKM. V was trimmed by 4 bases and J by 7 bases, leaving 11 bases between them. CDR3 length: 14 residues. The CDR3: CASSSGQFNSPLHF. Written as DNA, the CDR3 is TGTGCCAGCAGTTCAGGACAGTTCAATTCACCCCTCCACTTT.

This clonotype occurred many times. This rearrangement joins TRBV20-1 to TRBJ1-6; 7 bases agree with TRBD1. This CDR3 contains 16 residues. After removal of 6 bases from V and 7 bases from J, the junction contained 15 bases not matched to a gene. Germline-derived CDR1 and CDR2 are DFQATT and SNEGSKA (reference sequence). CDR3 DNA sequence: TGCAGTGCCCTGACGCTGACAGGGATGGAGAATTCACCCCTCCACTTT. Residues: CSALTLTGMENSPLHF.